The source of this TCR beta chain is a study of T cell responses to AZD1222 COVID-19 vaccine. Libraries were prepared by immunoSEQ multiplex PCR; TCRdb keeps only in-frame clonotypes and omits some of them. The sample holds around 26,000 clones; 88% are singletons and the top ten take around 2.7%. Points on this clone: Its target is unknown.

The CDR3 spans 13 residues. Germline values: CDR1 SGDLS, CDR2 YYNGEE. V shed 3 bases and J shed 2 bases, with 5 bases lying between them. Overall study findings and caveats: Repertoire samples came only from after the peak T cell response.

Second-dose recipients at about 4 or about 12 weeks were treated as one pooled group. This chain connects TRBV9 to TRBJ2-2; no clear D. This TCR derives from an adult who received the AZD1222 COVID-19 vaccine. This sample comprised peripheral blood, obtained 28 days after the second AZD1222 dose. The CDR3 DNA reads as TGTGCCAGCAGCGAATATAACACCGGGGAGCTGTTTTTT. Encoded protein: CASSEYNTGELFF.